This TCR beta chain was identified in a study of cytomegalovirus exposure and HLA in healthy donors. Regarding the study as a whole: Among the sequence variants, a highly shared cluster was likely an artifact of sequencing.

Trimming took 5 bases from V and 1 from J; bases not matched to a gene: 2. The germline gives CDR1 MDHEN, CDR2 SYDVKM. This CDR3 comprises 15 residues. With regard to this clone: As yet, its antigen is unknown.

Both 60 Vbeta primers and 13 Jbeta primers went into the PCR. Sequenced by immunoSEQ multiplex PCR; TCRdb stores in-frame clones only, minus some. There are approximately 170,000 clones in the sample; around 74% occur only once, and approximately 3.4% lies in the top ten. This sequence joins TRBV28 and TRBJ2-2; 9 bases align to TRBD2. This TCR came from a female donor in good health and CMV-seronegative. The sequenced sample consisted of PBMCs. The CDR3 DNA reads TGTGCCAGCAGTCTAGCGGGGCTGAACACCGGGGAGCTGTTTTTT. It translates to CASSLAGLNTGELFF.